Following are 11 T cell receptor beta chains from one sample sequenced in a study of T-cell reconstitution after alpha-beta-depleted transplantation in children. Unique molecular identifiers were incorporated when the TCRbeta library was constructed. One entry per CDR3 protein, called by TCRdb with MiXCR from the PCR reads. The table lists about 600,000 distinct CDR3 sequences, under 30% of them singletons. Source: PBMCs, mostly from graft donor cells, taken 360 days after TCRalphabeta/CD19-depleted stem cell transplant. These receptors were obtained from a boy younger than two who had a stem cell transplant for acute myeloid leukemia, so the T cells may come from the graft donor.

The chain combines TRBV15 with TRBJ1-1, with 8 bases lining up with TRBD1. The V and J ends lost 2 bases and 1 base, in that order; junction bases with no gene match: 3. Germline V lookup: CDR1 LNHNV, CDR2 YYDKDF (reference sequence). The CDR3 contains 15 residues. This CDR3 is CATSRTGGGNTEAFF. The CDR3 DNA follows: TGTGCCACCAGCAGAACAGGGGGTGGGAACACTGAAGCTTTCTTT. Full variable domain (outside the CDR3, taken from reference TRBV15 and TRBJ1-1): DAMVIQNPRYQVTQFGKPVTLSCSQTLNHNVMYWYQQKSSQAPKLLFHYYDKDFNNEADTPDNFQSRRPNTSFCFLDIRSPGLGDTAMYLCATSRTGGGNTEAFFGQGTRLTVV.

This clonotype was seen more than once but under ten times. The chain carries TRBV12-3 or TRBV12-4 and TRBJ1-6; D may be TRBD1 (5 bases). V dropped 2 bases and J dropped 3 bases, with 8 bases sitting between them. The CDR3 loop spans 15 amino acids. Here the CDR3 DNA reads TGTGCCAGCAGTTTATCCAGGGTCTATAATTCACCCCTCCACTTT. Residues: CASSLSRVYNSPLHF.

The CDR3 loop is CARGTEAFF. In nucleotides, the CDR3 is TGTGCCAGGGGTACTGAAGCTTTCTTT. J is TRBJ1-1 and V is TRBV27; D ambiguous. Germline-derived CDR1 and CDR2 are MNHEY and SMNVEV (reference sequence). The CDR3 loop spans 9 amino acids. The V end was cut by 9 bases, the J end by 5 bases, with 4 bases between.

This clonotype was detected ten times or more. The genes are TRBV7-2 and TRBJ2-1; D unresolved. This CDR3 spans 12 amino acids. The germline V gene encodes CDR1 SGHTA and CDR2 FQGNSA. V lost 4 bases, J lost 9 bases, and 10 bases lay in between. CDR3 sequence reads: CASSSSFSEQFF. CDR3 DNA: TGTGCCAGCAGCTCGTCCTTTAGTGAGCAGTTCTTC.

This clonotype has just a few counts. The CDR3 DNA sequence: TGTGCCAGCAGCTTACCATCTGGGATTGCGAGCTCCTACAATGAGCAGTTCTTC. Protein sequence: CASSLPSGIASSYNEQFF. The chain links TRBV11-2 to TRBJ2-1; the D is unclear. Germline V CDR1 and CDR2: SGHAT, FQNNGV. The CDR3 covers 18 residues. V lost 2 bases to trimming and J lost 0 bases, with 17 bases between them.

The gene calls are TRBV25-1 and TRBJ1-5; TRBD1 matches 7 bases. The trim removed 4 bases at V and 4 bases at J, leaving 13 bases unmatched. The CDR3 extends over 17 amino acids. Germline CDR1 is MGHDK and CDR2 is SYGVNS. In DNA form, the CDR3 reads TGTGCCAGCAGTGCTTCAACGACAGGGTGGGGGAATCAGCCCCAGCATTTT. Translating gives CASSASTTGWGNQPQHF.

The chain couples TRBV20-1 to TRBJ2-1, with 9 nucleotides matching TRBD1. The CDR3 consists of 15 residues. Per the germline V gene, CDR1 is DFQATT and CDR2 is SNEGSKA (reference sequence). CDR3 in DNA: TGCAGCCTGACTGGGACAGGGATCTCCTACAATGAGCAGTTCTTC. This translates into CSLTGTGISYNEQFF.

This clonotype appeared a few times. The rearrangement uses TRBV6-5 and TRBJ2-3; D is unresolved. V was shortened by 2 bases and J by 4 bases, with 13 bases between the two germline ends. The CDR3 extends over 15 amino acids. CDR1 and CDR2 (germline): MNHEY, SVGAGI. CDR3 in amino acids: CASSYMVGLADTQYF. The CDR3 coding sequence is TGTGCCAGCAGTTACATGGTTGGTTTGGCAGATACGCAGTATTTT.

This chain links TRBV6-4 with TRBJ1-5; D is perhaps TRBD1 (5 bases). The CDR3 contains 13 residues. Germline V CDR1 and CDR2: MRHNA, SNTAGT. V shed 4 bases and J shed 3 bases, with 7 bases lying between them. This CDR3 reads CASSGGSNQPQHF. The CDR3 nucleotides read TGTGCCAGCAGTGGGGGCTCCAATCAGCCCCAGCATTTT.

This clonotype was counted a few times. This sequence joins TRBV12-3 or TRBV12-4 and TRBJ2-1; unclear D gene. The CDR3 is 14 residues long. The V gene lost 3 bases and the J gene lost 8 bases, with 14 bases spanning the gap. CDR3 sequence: CASSFGLQTDEQFF. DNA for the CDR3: TGTGCCAGCAGTTTCGGCCTACAAACCGATGAGCAGTTCTTC.

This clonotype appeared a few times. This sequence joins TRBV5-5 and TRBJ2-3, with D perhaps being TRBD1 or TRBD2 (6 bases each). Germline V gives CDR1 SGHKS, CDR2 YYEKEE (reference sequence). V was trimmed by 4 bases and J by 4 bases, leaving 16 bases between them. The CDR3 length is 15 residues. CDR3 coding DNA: TGTGCCAGCAGCAGCTTGTGGGGGGCCCCAGATACGCAGTATTTT. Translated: CASSSLWGAPDTQYF.